This TCR beta chain stems from a study of human versus mouse CDR3 diversity and MHC coevolution. Across the study: Valid reads per sample ranged from about 0.6 x 10^7 to 1.7 x 10^7.

A note on this clone: The target antigen is unknown.

Overall study findings and caveats: Most of the three human donors had the lowest clonal inequality. Compared with mice, human CDR3s carried more deletions and insertions on average. About 1.6 million TCR beta clonotypes were estimated for humans, the largest repertoire.

Sequencing used immunoSEQ multiplex PCR; TCRdb keeps in-frame clones, though not all of them. The sample carries 86,000 or so clones, about 93% recorded once. With 4 bases clipped from V and 3 bases from J, the junction kept 11 bases outside the gene matches. This CDR3 comprises 16 residues. CDR1 SGDLS and CDR2 YYNGEE come from the germline V gene. The source material was naive CD4+ T cells from blood. Subset indicated: CD45RO-negative CD62L-positive naive CD4 T cells. The rearrangement uses TRBV9 and TRBJ1-2; 8 nucleotides align to TRBD1. This sequence was found in a person aged 30-69 years in good health. CDR3 nucleotides: TGTGCCAGCAGCCCTCAATCCGGGACAGGTCACTATGGCTACACCTTC. Residues: CASSPQSGTGHYGYTF.